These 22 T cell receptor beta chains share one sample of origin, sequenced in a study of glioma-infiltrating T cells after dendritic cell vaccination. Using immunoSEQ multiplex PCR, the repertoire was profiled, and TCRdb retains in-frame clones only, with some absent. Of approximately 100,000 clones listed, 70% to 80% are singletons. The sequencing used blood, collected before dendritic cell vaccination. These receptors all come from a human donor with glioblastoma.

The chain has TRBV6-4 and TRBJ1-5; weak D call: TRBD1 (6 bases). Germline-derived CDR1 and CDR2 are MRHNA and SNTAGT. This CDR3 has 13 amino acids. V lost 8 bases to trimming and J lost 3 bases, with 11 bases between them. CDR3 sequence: CASGTGPNQPQHF. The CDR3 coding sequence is TGTGCCAGCGGAACAGGGCCCAATCAGCCCCAGCATTTT.

CDR3 sequence (DNA): TGTGCCAGTAGTCAAAGACGACAGGGCCGGAATGAAAAACTGTTTTTT. Its translation is CASSQRRQGRNEKLFF. This sequence joins TRBV19 and TRBJ1-4; 7 bases fit TRBD1. Unmatched junction bases numbered 11, after V lost 5 bases and J lost 5 bases. Germline values: CDR1 LNHDA, CDR2 SQIVND (reference sequence). The CDR3 is 16 amino acids.

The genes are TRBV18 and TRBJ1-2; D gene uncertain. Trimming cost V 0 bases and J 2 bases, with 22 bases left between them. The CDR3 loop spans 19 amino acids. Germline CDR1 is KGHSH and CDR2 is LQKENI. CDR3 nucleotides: TGTGCCAGCTCACCACCGAATGCGGGCAGAACAGACCGAAACTATGGCTACACCTTC. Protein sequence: CASSPPNAGRTDRNYGYTF.

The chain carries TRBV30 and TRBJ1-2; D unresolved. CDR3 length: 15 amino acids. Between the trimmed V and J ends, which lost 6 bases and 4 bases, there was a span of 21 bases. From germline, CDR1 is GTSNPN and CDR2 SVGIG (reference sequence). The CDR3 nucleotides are TGTGCCTGCACCTCCTTCGGACTATCCTTCTATGGCTACACCTTC. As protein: CACTSFGLSFYGYTF.

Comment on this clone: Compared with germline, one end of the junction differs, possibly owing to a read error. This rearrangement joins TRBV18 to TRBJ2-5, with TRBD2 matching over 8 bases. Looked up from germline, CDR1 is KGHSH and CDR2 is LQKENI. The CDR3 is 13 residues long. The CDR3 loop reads CASSPGSGSTGNF. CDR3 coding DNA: TGTGCCAGCTCACCAGGGAGCGGGAGTACAGGAAACTTC.

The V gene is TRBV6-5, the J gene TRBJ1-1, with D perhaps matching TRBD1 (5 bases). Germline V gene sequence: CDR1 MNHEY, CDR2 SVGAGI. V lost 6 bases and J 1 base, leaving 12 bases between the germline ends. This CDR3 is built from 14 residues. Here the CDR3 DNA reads TGTGCCAGCAGCACAGGAGTACCGAACACTGAAGCTTTCTTT. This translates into CASSTGVPNTEAFF.

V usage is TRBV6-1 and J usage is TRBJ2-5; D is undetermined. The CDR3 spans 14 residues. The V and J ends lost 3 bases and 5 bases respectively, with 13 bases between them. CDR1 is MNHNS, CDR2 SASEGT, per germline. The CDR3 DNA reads TGTGCCAGCAGTGACCCCACCCACGGGGAGACCCAGTACTTC. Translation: CASSDPTHGETQYF.

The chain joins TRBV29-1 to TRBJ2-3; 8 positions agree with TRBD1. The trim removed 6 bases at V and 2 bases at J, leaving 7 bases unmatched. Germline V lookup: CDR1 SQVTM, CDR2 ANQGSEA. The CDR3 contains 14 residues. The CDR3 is CSVLDRGITDTQYF. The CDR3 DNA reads TGCAGCGTCCTTGACAGGGGAATCACAGATACGCAGTATTTT.

The CDR3 DNA reads as TGTGCCTGGAGGGTGACTAGCAACACCGGGGAGCTGTTTTTT. The encoded protein is CAWRVTSNTGELFF. The rearrangement links TRBV30 to TRBJ2-2; TRBD2 matches 7 bases. The CDR3 extends over 14 amino acids. Unmatched junction bases numbered 3, after V lost 3 bases and J lost 2 bases. The germline V gene has CDR1 GTSNPN and CDR2 SVGIG (reference sequence).

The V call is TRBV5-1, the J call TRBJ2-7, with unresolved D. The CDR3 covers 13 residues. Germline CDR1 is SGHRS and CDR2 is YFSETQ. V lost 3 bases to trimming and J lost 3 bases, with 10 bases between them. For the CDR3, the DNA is TGCGCCAGCAGCTCCGCTGGCTTCTACGAGCAGTACTTC. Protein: CASSSAGFYEQYF.

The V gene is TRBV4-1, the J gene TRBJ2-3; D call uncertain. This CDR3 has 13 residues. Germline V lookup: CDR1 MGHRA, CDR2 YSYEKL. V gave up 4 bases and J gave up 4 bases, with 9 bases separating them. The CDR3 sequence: CASSLFGSDTQYF. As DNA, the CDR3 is TGCGCCAGCAGCCTTTTTGGCTCAGATACGCAGTATTTT.

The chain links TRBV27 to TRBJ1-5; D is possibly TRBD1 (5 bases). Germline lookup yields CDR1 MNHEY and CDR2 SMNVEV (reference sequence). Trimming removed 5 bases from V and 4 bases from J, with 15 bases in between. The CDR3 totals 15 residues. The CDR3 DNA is TGTGCCAGCAGTCCCCGGGGGGAGAGAAATCAGCCCCAGCATTTT. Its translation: CASSPRGERNQPQHF.

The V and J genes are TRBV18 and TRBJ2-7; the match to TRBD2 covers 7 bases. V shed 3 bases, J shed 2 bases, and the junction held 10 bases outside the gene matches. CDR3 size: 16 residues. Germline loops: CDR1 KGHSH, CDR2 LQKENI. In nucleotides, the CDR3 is TGTGCCAGCTCACCGATAGGCGGGGGACTTCCCTACGAGCAGTACTTC. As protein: CASSPIGGGLPYEQYF.

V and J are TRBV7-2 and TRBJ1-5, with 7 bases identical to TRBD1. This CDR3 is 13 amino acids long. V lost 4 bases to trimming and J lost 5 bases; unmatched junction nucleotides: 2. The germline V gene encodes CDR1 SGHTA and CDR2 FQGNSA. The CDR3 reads CASSSQGDQPQHF. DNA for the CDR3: TGTGCCAGCAGCTCCCAGGGGGATCAGCCCCAGCATTTT.

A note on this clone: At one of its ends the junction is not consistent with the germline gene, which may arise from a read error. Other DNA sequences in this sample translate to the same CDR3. CDR3 loop: CASSGSTGALAKNIQYF. As DNA, the CDR3 is TGTGCCAGCAGTGGCTCGACAGGGGCGTTAGCCAAAAACATCCAGTACTTC. The V call is TRBV2, the J call TRBJ2-4, with TRBD1 matching over 8 bases. Germline V gene lookup returns CDR1 SNHLY and CDR2 FYNNEI. The CDR3 consists of 17 residues.

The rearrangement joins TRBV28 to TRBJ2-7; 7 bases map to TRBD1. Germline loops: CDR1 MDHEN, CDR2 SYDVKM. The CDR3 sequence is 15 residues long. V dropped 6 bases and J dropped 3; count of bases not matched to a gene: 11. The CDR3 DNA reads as TGTGCCAGCAGCCTTGCCGACAGGGTAAACTACGAGCAGTACTTC. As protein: CASSLADRVNYEQYF. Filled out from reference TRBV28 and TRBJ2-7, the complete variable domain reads DVKVTQSSRYLVKRTGEKVFLECVQDMDHENMFWYRQDPGLGLRLIYFSYDVKMKEKGDIPEGYSVSREKKERFSLILESASTNQTSMYLCASSLADRVNYEQYFGPGTRLTVT.

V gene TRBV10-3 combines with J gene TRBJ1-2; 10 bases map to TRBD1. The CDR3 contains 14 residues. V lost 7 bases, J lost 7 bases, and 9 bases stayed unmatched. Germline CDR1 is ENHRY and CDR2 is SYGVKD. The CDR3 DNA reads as TGTGCCATCACTTACCGGGACAGGGGCGGTGGCTACACCTTC. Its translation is CAITYRDRGGGYTF.

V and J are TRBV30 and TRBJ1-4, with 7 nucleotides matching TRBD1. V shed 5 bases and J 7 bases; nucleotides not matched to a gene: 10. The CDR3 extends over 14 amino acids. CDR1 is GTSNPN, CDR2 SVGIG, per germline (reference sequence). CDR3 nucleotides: TGTGCCTGGTTTTTACCGGGACAGTCTGAAAAACTGTTTTTT. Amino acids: CAWFLPGQSEKLFF.

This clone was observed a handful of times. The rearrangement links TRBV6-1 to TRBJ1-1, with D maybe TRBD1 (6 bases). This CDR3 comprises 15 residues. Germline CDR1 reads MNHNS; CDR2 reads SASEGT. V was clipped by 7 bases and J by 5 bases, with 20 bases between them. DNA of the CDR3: TGTGCCAGCATCCCAGGGGCAGGGCTCGGGACTGAAGCTTTCTTT. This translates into CASIPGAGLGTEAFF.

The CDR3 reads CASSQGGSGGAINGYTF. CDR3 in DNA: TGTGCCAGCAGCCAGGGTGGTTCAGGGGGCGCTATCAATGGCTACACCTTC. The chain carries TRBV4-2 and TRBJ1-2; 8 positions match TRBD1. Unmatched junction bases numbered 15, after V lost 3 bases and J lost 6 bases. CDR1 and CDR2 from the germline V gene are LGHNA and YNFKEQ. The CDR3 loop spans 17 amino acids.

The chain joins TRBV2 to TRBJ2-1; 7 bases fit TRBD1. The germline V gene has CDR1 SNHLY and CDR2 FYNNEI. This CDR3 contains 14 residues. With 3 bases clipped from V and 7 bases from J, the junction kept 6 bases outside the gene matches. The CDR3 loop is CASSDRQGVNEQFF. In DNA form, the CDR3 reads TGTGCCAGCAGTGACCGTCAGGGGGTAAATGAGCAGTTCTTC.

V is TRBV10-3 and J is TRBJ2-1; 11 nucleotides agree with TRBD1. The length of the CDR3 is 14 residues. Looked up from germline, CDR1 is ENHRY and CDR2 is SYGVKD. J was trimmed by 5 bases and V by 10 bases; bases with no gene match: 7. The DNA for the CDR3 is TGTGCCACCTCTAGGGACAGGGGGAACAATGAGCAGTTCTTC. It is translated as CATSRDRGNNEQFF.